This T cell receptor beta chain stems from a study of OX40 agonist ivuxolimab in advanced cancers. Study-level information: Antecedent anti-PD-1, anti-PD-L1 or anti-CTLA-4 therapy was permissible, with around 40% having received some. General study points: Among expanded peripheral T cells, antigen specificity went undetermined.

A note on this clone: The antigen remains undetermined.

The germline CDR1 and CDR2 sequences are MNHEY and SVGAGI. The V end lost 6 bases, the J end lost 0 bases, and 15 bases lay between the germline ends. This CDR3 is 15 amino acids long. Produced via immunoSEQ multiplex PCR; TCRdb's table is partial and in-frame only. Of about 59,000 clones detected, about 94% appear once; the ten largest clones hold roughly 19%. Autoimmune disease history or systemic immunosuppression excluded patients. The origin of this receptor is an adult with an advanced solid tumor such as melanoma, head and neck, liver or kidney cancer. The material sequenced was CD4+ or CD8+ T cells sorted from blood, taken in a trial of the OX40 agonist ivuxolimab. This chain connects TRBV6-5 to TRBJ2-7; no firm D call. The CDR3 sequence is CASSPSFHDSYEQYF. CDR3 nucleotides: TGTGCCAGCAGCCCTTCGTTTCACGACTCCTACGAGCAGTACTTC.